Given below is one T cell receptor beta chain in context. Its antigen is currently unknown. The sample is drawn from a study of T cell repertoires in cytomegalovirus infection. The length of the CDR3 is 13 residues. V was pared by 5 bases and J by 7 bases, with 12 bases between. Germline values: CDR1 DFQATT, CDR2 SNEGSKA (reference sequence). TCRdb used MiXCR to reprocess the reads, holding one entry per CDR3 protein. The table records tens of thousands of distinct CDR3 sequences, 20% of them present only once. Study-level findings and limits: Cumulative frequency of public TCR beta families picked out carriers of CMV plus the relevant HLA.

The sequence derives from a human donor in good health (CMV status not recorded). Some clones in this sample may be carry-over from other donors' samples. The genes are TRBV20-1 and TRBJ1-6, with a tentative D call TRBD1 (5 bases). The sample comprised PBMCs, sequenced either directly or after in vitro stimulation (not recorded which). CDR3 in amino acids: CSALREGNSPLHF. Here the CDR3 DNA reads TGCAGTGCTCTGAGGGAGGGGAATTCACCCCTCCACTTT.